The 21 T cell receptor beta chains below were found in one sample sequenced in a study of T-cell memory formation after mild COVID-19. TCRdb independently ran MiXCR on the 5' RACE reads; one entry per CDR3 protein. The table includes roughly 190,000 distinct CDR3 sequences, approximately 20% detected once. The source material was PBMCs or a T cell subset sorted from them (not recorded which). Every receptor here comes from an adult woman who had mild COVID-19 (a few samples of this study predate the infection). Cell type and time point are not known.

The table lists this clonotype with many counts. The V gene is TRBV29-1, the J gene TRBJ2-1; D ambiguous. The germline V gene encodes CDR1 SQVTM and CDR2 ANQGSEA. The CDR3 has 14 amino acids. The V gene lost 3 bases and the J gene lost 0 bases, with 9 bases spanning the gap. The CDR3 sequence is CSVDGGTSYNEQFF. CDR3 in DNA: TGCAGCGTTGACGGCGGTACCTCCTACAATGAGCAGTTCTTC.

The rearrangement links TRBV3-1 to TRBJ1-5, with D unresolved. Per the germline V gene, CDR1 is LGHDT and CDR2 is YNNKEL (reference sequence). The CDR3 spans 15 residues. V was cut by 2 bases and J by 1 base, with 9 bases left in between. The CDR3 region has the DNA TGTGCCAGCAGCCAAACACTGTCGAGCAATCAGCCCCAGCATTTT. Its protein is CASSQTLSSNQPQHF.

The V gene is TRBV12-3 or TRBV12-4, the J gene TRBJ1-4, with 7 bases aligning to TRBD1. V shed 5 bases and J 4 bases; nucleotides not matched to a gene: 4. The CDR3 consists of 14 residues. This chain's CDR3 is CASSLGTVNEKLFF. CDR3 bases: TGTGCCAGCAGTCTTGGGACAGTTAATGAAAAACTGTTTTTT.

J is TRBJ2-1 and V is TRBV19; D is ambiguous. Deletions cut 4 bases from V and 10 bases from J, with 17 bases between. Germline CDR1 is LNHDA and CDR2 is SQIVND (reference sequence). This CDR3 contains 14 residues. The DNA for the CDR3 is TGTGCCAGTAGTAATCACCAATCGAGCCCCGAGCAGTTCTTC. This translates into CASSNHQSSPEQFF.

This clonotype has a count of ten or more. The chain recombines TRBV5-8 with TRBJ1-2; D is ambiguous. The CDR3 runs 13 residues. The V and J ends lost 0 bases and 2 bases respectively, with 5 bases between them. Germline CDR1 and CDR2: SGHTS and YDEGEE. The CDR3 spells CASSLERNYGYTF. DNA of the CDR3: TGTGCCAGCAGCTTGGAAAGGAACTATGGCTACACCTTC.

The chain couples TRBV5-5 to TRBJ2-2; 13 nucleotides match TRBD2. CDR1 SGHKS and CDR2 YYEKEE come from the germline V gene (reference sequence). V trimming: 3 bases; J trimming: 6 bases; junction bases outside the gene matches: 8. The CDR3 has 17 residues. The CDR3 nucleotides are TGTGCCAGCAGCTCCCGACTAGCGGGAGGAGGTTCCGGGGAGCTGTTTTTT. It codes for CASSSRLAGGGSGELFF.

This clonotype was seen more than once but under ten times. CDR3 loop: CASSLKQGNTGELFF. The CDR3 DNA reads TGCGCCAGCAGCTTGAAACAAGGGAACACCGGGGAGCTGTTTTTT. V is TRBV5-1 and J is TRBJ2-2, with D unclear. This CDR3 is built from 15 residues. V was trimmed by 1 base and J by 1 base, leaving 8 bases between them. CDR1 and CDR2 (germline): SGHRS, YFSETQ.

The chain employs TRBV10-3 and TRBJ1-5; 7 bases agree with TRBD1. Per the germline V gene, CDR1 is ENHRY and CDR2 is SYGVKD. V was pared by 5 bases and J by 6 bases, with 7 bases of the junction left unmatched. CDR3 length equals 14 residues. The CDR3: CAISTGTDGQPQHF. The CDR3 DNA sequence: TGTGCCATCAGTACCGGGACAGATGGTCAGCCCCAGCATTTT.

In DNA form, the CDR3 reads TGCGCCAGCAGCCAAGAATCGGGGGCGTTCGGGGAGACCCAGTACTTC. It codes for CASSQESGAFGETQYF. This chain links TRBV4-3 with TRBJ2-5; perhaps D is TRBD1 or TRBD2 (6 bases each). This CDR3 spans 16 amino acids. V dropped 0 bases and J dropped 5 bases, with 16 bases sitting between them. CDR1 is LGHNA and CDR2 is YSLEER in the germline V gene.

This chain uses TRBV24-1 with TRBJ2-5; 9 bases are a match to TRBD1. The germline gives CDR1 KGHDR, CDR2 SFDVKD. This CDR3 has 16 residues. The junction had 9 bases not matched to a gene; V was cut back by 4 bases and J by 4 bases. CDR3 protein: CATSEPGQGQGETQYF. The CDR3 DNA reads TGTGCCACCAGTGAGCCGGGACAGGGCCAGGGAGAGACCCAGTACTTC.

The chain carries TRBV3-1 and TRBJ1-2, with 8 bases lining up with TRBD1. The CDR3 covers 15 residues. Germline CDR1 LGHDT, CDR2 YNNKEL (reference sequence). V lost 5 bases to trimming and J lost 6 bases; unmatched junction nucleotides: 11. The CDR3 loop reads CASSSRTGTDHGYTF. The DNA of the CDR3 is TGTGCCAGCAGCTCCAGGACAGGGACCGACCATGGCTACACCTTC.

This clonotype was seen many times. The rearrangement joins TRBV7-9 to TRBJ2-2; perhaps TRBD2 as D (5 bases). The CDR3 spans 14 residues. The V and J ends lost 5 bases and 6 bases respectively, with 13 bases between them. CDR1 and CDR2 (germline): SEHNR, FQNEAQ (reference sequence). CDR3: CASSLSRTSGELFF. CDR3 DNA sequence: TGTGCCAGCAGCCTCTCGAGGACTTCCGGGGAGCTGTTTTTT. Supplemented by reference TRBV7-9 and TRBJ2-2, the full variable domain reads DTGVSQNPRHKITKRGQNVTFRCDPISEHNRLYWYRQTLGQGPEFLTYFQNEAQLEKSRLLSDRFSAERPKGSFSTLEIQRTEQGDSAMYLCASSLSRTSGELFFGEGSRLTVL.

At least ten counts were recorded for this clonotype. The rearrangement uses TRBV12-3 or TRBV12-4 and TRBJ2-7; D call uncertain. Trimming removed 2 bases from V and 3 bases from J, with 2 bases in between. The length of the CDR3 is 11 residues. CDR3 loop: CASSLYYEQYF. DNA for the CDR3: TGTGCCAGCAGTTTATACTACGAGCAGTACTTC.

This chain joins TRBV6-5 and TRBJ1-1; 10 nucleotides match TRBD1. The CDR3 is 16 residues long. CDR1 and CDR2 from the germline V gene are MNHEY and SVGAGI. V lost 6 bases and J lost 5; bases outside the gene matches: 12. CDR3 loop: CASRRYDRGRITEAFF. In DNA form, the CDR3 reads TGTGCCAGCAGACGCTATGACAGGGGGCGAATTACTGAAGCTTTCTTT.

CDR3 DNA: TGTGCCAGCGGCCAAGGGGAGAACACCGGGGAGCTGTTTTTT. Its translation is CASGQGENTGELFF. The V gene is TRBV2, the J gene TRBJ2-2; D is perhaps TRBD1 (5 bases). V was pared by 8 bases and J by 1 base, with 11 bases between. Germline V gene sequence: CDR1 SNHLY, CDR2 FYNNEI. This CDR3 has 14 residues.

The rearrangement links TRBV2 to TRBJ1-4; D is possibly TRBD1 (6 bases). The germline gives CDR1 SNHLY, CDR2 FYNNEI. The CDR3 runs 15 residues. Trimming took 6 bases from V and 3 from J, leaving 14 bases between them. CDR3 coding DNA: TGTGCCAGCAGCCACGGGACATTTTCTAATGAAAAACTGTTTTTT. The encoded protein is CASSHGTFSNEKLFF.

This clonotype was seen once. CDR3 DNA: TGTGCCAGCAGTTTAAAAATGGGCACTGAAGCTTTCTTT. It is translated as CASSLKMGTEAFF. The chain employs TRBV12-3 or TRBV12-4 and TRBJ1-1; D gene uncertain. The CDR3 runs to 13 residues. V lost 2 bases and J 4 bases, leaving 8 bases between the germline ends.

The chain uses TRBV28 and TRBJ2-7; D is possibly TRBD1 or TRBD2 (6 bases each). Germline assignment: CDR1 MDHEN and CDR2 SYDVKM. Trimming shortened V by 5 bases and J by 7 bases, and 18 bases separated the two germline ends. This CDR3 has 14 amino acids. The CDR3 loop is CASSDRTGGLEQYV. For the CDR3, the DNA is TGTGCCAGCAGTGACAGGACTGGGGGGTTGGAGCAGTACGTC.

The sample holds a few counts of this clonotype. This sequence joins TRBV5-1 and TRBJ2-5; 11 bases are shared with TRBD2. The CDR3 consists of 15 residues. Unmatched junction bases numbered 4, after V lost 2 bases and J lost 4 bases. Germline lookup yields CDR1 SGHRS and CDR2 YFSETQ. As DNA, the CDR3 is TGCGCCAGCAGCTTTAGCGGGAGGGCCGGAGAGACCCAGTACTTC. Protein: CASSFSGRAGETQYF.

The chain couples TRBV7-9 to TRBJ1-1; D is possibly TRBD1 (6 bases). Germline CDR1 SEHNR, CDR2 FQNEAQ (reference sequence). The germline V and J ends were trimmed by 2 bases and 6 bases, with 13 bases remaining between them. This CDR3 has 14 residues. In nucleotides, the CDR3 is TGTGCCAGCAGCTTAATCACCAGGGGACCTGAAGCTTTCTTT. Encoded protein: CASSLITRGPEAFF.

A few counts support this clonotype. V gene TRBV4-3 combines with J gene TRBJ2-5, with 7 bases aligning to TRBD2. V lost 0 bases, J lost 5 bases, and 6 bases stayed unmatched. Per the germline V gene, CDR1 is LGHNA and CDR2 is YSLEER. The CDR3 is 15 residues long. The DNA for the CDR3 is TGCGCCAGCAGCCAAGATCGGGCGGGAGCTGAGACCCAGTACTTC. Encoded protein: CASSQDRAGAETQYF.